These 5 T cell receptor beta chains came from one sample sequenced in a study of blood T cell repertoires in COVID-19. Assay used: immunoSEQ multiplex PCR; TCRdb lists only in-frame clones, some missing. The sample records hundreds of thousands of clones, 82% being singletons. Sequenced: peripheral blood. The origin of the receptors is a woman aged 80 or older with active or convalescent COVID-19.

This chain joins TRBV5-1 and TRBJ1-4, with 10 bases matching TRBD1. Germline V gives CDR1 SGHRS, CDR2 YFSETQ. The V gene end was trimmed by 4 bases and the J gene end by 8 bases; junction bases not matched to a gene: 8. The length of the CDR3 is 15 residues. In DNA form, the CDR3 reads TGCGCCAGCAGCCAGGGGACAGGGGTCGTCGAAAAACTGTTTTTT. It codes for CASSQGTGVVEKLFF.

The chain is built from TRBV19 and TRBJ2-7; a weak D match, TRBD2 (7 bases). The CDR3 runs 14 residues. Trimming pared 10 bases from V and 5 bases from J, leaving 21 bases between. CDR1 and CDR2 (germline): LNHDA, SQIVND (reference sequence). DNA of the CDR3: TGTGCCACCCAGCCTCGGGGGGCCTACCACGAGCAGTACTTC. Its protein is CATQPRGAYHEQYF.

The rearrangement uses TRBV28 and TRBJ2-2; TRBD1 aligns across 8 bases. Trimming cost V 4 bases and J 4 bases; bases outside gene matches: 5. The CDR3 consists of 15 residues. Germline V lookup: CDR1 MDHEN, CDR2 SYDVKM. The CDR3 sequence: CASSSPGGTTGELFF. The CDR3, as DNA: TGTGCCAGCAGTTCCCCAGGGGGCACCACCGGGGAGCTGTTTTTT.

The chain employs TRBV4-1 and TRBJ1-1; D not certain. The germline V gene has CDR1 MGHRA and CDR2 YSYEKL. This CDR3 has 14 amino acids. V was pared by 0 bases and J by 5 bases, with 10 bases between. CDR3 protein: CASSQETRRTEAFF. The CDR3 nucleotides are TGCGCCAGCAGCCAAGAGACAAGACGAACTGAAGCTTTCTTT.

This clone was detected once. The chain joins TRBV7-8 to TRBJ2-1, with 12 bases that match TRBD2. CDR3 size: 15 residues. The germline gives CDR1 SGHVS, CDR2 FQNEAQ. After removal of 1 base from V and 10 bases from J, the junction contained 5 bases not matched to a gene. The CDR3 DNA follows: TGTGCCAGCAGCTTAGGGTCTAGCGGGAGGGCCGAGCAGTTCTTC. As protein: CASSLGSSGRAEQFF.